This TCR beta chain was found in a study of blood T cell repertoires in COVID-19. Study summary: Samples came from the United States, Italy and Spain, spanning acute and convalescent COVID-19. The cDNA or gDNA used as material had been derived from T cells, B-cell-depleted T cells, or PBMCs.

As originally analysed: Reference gene primer amplification yielded estimated nucleated cell counts. Measured with immunoSEQ multiplex PCR; TCRdb has only the in-frame clones, and not every one. That table is the source of V, J and clone size, and D and trimming were worked out from the DNA. The sample lists more than 100,000 clones, around 83% occurring once. Germline V lookup: CDR1 GTSNPN, CDR2 SVGIG (reference sequence). V shed 2 bases, J shed 4 bases, and the junction held 11 bases outside the gene matches. The CDR3 contains 16 residues. The receptor was derived from a woman between 45 and 60 years old with acute or convalescent COVID-19. J is TRBJ1-1 and V is TRBV30; TRBD1 agrees at 9 bases. Sequenced input: peripheral blood. The CDR3 protein is CAWSPPDRGGGTEAFF. Here the CDR3 DNA reads TGTGCCTGGAGTCCCCCGGACAGGGGTGGAGGCACTGAAGCTTTCTTT. Full variable domain (rest looked up from reference TRBV30 and TRBJ1-1): SQTIHQWPATLVQPVGSPLSLECTVEGTSNPNLYWYRQAAGRGLQLLFYSVGIGQISSEVPQNLSASRPQDRQFILSSKKLLLSDSGFYLCAWSPPDRGGGTEAFFGQGTRLTVV.